This T cell receptor (beta chain) emerged from a study of T cells after somatic rescue of genetic block. Method: immunoSEQ multiplex PCR; TCRdb's copy keeps in-frame clones and lacks some. The table has roughly 110,000 clones, 75% to 95% seen once; the top ten hold roughly 1.5%. V was clipped by 2 bases and J by 2 bases, with 9 bases between them. Germline assignment: CDR1 MDHEN and CDR2 SYDVKM. The CDR3 spans 14 residues. The sample comprised peripheral blood mononuclear cells (PBMCs). The receptor comes from a woman aged 18 to 35. This chain uses TRBV28 with TRBJ1-2; unclear D gene. The CDR3 DNA sequence: TGTGCCAGCAGTTTACTGGCAGGAAACTATGGCTACACCTTC. Its protein product is CASSLLAGNYGYTF.